The rows below give T cell receptor beta chains drawn from one sample of a study of T cells in Graves' hyperthyroidism and ophthalmopathy. MiXCR, run by TCRdb on the multiplex PCR reads, gives a single entry per CDR3 protein. Among nearly 750,000 distinct CDR3 sequences listed, just over 35% were seen once. The sequenced sample consisted of blood. The source is a woman in her 40s with Graves' hyperthyroidism. Each CDR3 is given with its conserved first and last residue. A D gene is named only where the DNA matches it firmly. The listing skips clone size in some rows; elsewhere it reads once, few, many or a size class.

CDR3 protein: CASSSPVAGGVAETQYF; CDR3 DNA: TGTGCCAGCAGCTCCCCCGTCGCGGGAGGGGTGGCGGAGACCCAGTACTTC; D gene: TRBD2; clone size: few; CDR3 length: 17; V gene: TRBV7-2; J gene: TRBJ2-5
CDR3 protein: CASSYPGLYGYTF; CDR3 DNA: TGTGCCAGCAGTTACCCCGGGCTTTATGGCTACACCTTC; D gene: NA; clone size: NA; CDR3 length: 13; V gene: TRBV6-2/TRBV6-3; J gene: TRBJ1-2
CDR3 protein: CATSRGQPSYEQYF; CDR3 DNA: TGTGCCACCAGCAGGGGACAGCCCTCCTACGAGCAGTACTTC; D gene: TRBD1; clone size: many; CDR3 length: 14; V gene: TRBV15; J gene: TRBJ2-7
CDR3 protein: CAISGTSGGMGEQFF; CDR3 DNA: TGTGCCATCAGTGGGACTAGCGGGGGAATGGGTGAGCAGTTCTTC; D gene: TRBD2; clone size: NA; CDR3 length: 15; V gene: TRBV10-3; J gene: TRBJ2-1
CDR3 protein: CSVRRNTEAFF; CDR3 DNA: TGCAGCGTTCGCAGGAACACTGAAGCTTTCTTT; D gene: NA; clone size: many; CDR3 length: 11; V gene: TRBV29-1; J gene: TRBJ1-1
CDR3 protein: CATRRGPPPSEQFF; CDR3 DNA: TGTGCCACCAGGAGGGGGCCACCGCCAAGTGAGCAGTTCTTC; D gene: TRBD1; clone size: NA; CDR3 length: 14; V gene: TRBV24-1; J gene: TRBJ2-1
CDR3 protein: CASSLTGKVEAFF; CDR3 DNA: TGTGCCAGCAGCTTGACAGGGAAGGTTGAAGCTTTCTTT; D gene: TRBD1; clone size: NA; CDR3 length: 13; V gene: TRBV11-2; J gene: TRBJ1-1
CDR3 protein: CASSSSGGLWQPQHF; CDR3 DNA: TGTGCCAGCAGCTCCTCGGGAGGGTTGTGGCAGCCCCAGCATTTT; D gene: NA; clone size: many; CDR3 length: 15; V gene: TRBV7-9; J gene: TRBJ1-5
CDR3 protein: CASCRTDRNNEKLFF; CDR3 DNA: TGCGCCAGCTGCAGGACCGACAGAAACAATGAAAAACTGTTTTTT; D gene: NA; clone size: few; CDR3 length: 15; V gene: TRBV4-1; J gene: TRBJ1-4
CDR3 protein: CASSVGSGTEAFF; CDR3 DNA: TGTGCCAGCAGCGTCGGCAGCGGCACTGAAGCTTTCTTT; D gene: NA; clone size: NA; CDR3 length: 13; V gene: TRBV9; J gene: TRBJ1-1
CDR3 protein: CASSLRPEGGYTF; CDR3 DNA: TGCGCCAGCAGCTTGCGTCCGGAGGGTGGCTACACCTTC; D gene: NA; clone size: NA; CDR3 length: 13; V gene: TRBV5-1; J gene: TRBJ1-2
CDR3 protein: CASRTRDRGIHGYTF; CDR3 DNA: TGTGCCAGCAGAACTAGGGACAGGGGAATCCATGGCTACACCTTC; D gene: TRBD1; clone size: few; CDR3 length: 15; V gene: TRBV2; J gene: TRBJ1-2
CDR3 protein: CASSLVFDRGQDGTEAFF; CDR3 DNA: TGTGCCAGCAGCTTAGTGTTCGACAGGGGGCAAGATGGCACTGAAGCTTTCTTT; D gene: TRBD1; clone size: few; CDR3 length: 18; V gene: TRBV7-9; J gene: TRBJ1-1
CDR3 protein: CASSIWGRGEAFF; CDR3 DNA: TGTGCCAGTAGTATTTGGGGAAGAGGAGAAGCTTTCTTT; D gene: NA; clone size: many; CDR3 length: 13; V gene: TRBV19; J gene: TRBJ1-1
CDR3 protein: CAGSYGGRQGRETQYF; CDR3 DNA: TGTGCCGGCAGTTACGGGGGGCGGCAGGGCCGAGAGACCCAGTACTTC; D gene: NA; clone size: NA; CDR3 length: 16; V gene: TRBV6-2/TRBV6-3; J gene: TRBJ2-5
CDR3 protein: CASSFLGGGGPYEQYF; CDR3 DNA: TGTGCCAGCAGCTTTTTGGGCGGGGGAGGTCCCTACGAGCAGTACTTC; D gene: TRBD2; clone size: NA; CDR3 length: 16; V gene: TRBV7-9; J gene: TRBJ2-7
CDR3 protein: CASSAGQGLGEQYF; CDR3 DNA: TGCGCCAGCAGCGCGGGACAGGGGTTAGGGGAGCAGTACTTC; D gene: TRBD1; clone size: NA; CDR3 length: 14; V gene: TRBV5-1; J gene: TRBJ2-7
CDR3 protein: CASTGGDYGYTF; CDR3 DNA: TGTGCCAGCACTGGGGGGGACTATGGCTACACCTTC; D gene: NA; clone size: NA; CDR3 length: 12; V gene: TRBV2; J gene: TRBJ1-2
CDR3 protein: CASKGQGAARELFF; CDR3 DNA: TGTGCCAGTAAGGGACAGGGGGCGGCCAGGGAGCTGTTTTTT; D gene: TRBD1; clone size: NA; CDR3 length: 14; V gene: TRBV7-9; J gene: TRBJ2-2
CDR3 protein: CSARGPLTDTQYF; CDR3 DNA: TGCAGTGCTAGGGGACCACTCACAGATACGCAGTATTTT; D gene: NA; clone size: NA; CDR3 length: 13; V gene: TRBV20-1; J gene: TRBJ2-3
CDR3 protein: CASSPGPGEPEAFF; CDR3 DNA: TGTGCCAGCAGCCCGGGTCCCGGGGAACCTGAAGCTTTCTTT; D gene: NA; clone size: NA; CDR3 length: 14; V gene: TRBV5-5; J gene: TRBJ1-1
CDR3 protein: CASSQISAGANVLTF; CDR3 DNA: TGCGCCAGCAGCCAAATATCTGCAGGGGCCAACGTCCTGACTTTC; D gene: NA; clone size: NA; CDR3 length: 15; V gene: TRBV7-2; J gene: TRBJ2-6
CDR3 protein: CASSPRVGTYEQYF; CDR3 DNA: TGTGCCAGCAGCCCCCGGGTCGGAACCTACGAGCAGTACTTC; D gene: NA; clone size: few; CDR3 length: 14; V gene: TRBV13; J gene: TRBJ2-7
CDR3 protein: CASSPVRQGRASSGNTIYF; CDR3 DNA: TGTGCCAGCAGTCCGGTCCGACAGGGGAGGGCCTCCTCTGGAAACACCATATATTTT; D gene: TRBD1; clone size: NA; CDR3 length: 19; V gene: TRBV27; J gene: TRBJ1-3
CDR3 protein: CASSMRGLVAFF; CDR3 DNA: TGTGCCAGTAGTATGAGAGGGCTAGTAGCTTTCTTT; D gene: NA; clone size: many; CDR3 length: 12; V gene: TRBV19; J gene: TRBJ1-1
CDR3 protein: CASSLDQGADTGELFF; CDR3 DNA: TGTGCCAGCAGCCTGGACCAGGGTGCGGACACCGGGGAGCTGTTTTTT; D gene: NA; clone size: NA; CDR3 length: 16; V gene: TRBV7-2; J gene: TRBJ2-2
CDR3 protein: CASTLDGNTEAFF; CDR3 DNA: TGTGCCAGCACCCTAGATGGGAACACTGAAGCTTTCTTT; D gene: NA; clone size: many; CDR3 length: 13; V gene: TRBV7-2; J gene: TRBJ1-1
CDR3 protein: CASSLWDRDGYTF; CDR3 DNA: TGTGCCAGCAGCTTGTGGGACAGGGATGGCTACACCTTC; D gene: TRBD1; clone size: NA; CDR3 length: 13; V gene: TRBV5-4; J gene: TRBJ1-2
CDR3 protein: CASSPYGGANTGELFF; CDR3 DNA: TGTGCCAGCAGCCCTTACGGGGGCGCGAACACCGGGGAGCTGTTTTTT; D gene: NA; clone size: many; CDR3 length: 16; V gene: TRBV7-3; J gene: TRBJ2-2
CDR3 protein: CASSLETERNTEAFF; CDR3 DNA: TGTGCCAGCAGCTTAGAGACAGAGAGGAACACTGAAGCTTTCTTT; D gene: NA; clone size: many; CDR3 length: 15; V gene: TRBV7-6; J gene: TRBJ1-1
CDR3 protein: CATSRVGRPSITDTQYF; CDR3 DNA: TGTGCCACCAGCAGAGTGGGGAGACCGTCGATCACAGATACGCAGTATTTT; D gene: NA; clone size: NA; CDR3 length: 17; V gene: TRBV15; J gene: TRBJ2-3
CDR3 protein: CATSRVGATPRETQYF; CDR3 DNA: TGTGCCACCAGCAGAGTGGGGGCTACACCAAGGGAGACCCAGTACTTC; D gene: NA; clone size: many; CDR3 length: 16; V gene: TRBV15; J gene: TRBJ2-5
CDR3 protein: CASSFLGTGELFF; CDR3 DNA: TGTGCCAGCAGTTTTTTAGGCACCGGGGAGCTGTTTTTT; D gene: NA; clone size: NA; CDR3 length: 13; V gene: TRBV12-3/TRBV12-4; J gene: TRBJ2-2
CDR3 protein: CSAGTGLYGYTF; CDR3 DNA: TGCAGTGCCGGGACAGGGCTCTATGGCTACACCTTC; D gene: TRBD1; clone size: NA; CDR3 length: 12; V gene: TRBV20-1; J gene: TRBJ1-2
CDR3 protein: CASSRQVGEQYF; CDR3 DNA: TGTGCCAGCTCGCGACAGGTCGGCGAGCAGTACTTC; D gene: NA; clone size: few; CDR3 length: 12; V gene: TRBV18; J gene: TRBJ2-7
CDR3 protein: CASSYSAGEDGYTF; CDR3 DNA: TGTGCCAGCAGTTACTCGGCAGGGGAGGATGGCTACACCTTC; D gene: NA; clone size: NA; CDR3 length: 14; V gene: TRBV6-2/TRBV6-3; J gene: TRBJ1-2
CDR3 protein: CASSPLSGLDGYTF; CDR3 DNA: TGTGCCAGCTCACCGTTATCCGGGCTAGATGGCTACACCTTC; D gene: NA; clone size: NA; CDR3 length: 14; V gene: TRBV14; J gene: TRBJ1-2
CDR3 protein: CASSLADTGNQPQHF; CDR3 DNA: TGTGCCAGCAGTTTAGCGGATACAGGGAATCAGCCCCAGCATTTT; D gene: NA; clone size: few; CDR3 length: 15; V gene: TRBV12-3/TRBV12-4; J gene: TRBJ1-5